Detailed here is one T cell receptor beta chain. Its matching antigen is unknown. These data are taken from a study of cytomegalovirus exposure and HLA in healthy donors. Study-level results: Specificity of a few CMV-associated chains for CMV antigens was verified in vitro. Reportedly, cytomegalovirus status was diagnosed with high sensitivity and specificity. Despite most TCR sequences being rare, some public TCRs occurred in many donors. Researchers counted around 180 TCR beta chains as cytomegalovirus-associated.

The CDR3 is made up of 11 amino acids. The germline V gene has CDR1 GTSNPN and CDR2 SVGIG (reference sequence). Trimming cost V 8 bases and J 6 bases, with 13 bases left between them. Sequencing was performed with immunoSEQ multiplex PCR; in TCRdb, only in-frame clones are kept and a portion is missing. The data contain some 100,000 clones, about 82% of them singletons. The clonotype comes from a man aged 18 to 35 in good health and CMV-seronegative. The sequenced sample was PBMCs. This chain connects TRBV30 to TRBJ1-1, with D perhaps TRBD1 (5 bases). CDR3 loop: CAATGIAEAFF. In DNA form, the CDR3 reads TGTGCCGCCACAGGAATCGCTGAAGCTTTCTTT.